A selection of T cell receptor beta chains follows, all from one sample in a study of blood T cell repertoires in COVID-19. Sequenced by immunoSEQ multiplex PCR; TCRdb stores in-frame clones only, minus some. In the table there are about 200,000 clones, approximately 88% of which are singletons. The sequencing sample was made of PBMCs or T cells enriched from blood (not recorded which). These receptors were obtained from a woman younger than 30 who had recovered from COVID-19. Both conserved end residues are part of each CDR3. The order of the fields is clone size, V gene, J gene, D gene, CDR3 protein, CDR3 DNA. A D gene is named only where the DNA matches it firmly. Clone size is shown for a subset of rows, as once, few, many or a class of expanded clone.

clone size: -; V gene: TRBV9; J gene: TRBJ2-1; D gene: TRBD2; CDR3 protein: CASSVEVTSAYNEQFF; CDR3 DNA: TGTGCCAGCAGCGTAGAGGTGACTAGCGCCTACAATGAGCAGTTCTTC
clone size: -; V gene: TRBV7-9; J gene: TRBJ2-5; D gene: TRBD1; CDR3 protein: CASSLIRGLQEETQYF; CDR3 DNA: TGTGCCAGCAGCTTAATCAGGGGGCTTCAAGAAGAGACCCAGTACTTC
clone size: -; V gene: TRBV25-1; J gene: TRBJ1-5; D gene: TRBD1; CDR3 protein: CASSGTGGGQPQHF; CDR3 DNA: TGTGCCAGCAGCGGGACAGGGGGAGGCCAGCCCCAGCATTTT
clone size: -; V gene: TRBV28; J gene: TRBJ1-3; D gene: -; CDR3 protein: CASIDRRTGNTIYF; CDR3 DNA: TGTGCCAGCATCGACAGGCGCACTGGAAACACCATATATTTT
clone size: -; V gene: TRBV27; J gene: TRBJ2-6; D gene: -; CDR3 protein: CASTPLGAHSGANVLTF; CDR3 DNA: TGTGCCAGCACCCCTCTGGGGGCCCACTCTGGGGCCAACGTCCTGACTTTC
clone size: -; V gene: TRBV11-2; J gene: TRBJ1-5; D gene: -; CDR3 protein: CASSLTENQPQHF; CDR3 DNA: TGTGCCAGCAGCTTAACGGAGAATCAGCCCCAGCATTTT
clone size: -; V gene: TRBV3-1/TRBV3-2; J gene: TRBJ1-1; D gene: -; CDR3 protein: CASSQGVIGTEAFF; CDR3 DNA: TGTGCCAGCAGCCAAGGAGTTATCGGCACTGAAGCTTTCTTT
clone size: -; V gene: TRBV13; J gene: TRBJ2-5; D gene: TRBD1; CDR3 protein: CASSEGQGYQETQYF; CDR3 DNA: TGTGCCAGCAGCGAAGGACAGGGGTACCAAGAGACCCAGTACTTC
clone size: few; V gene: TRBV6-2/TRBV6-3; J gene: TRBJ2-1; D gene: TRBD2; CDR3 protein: CASSYSIGLAGGSSYNEQFF; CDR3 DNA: TGTGCCAGCAGTTACTCGATAGGACTAGCGGGGGGCAGCTCCTACAATGAGCAGTTCTTC
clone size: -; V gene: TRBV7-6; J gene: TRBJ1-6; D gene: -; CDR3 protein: CASSLESVVESPLHF; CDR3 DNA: TGTGCCAGCAGCTTAGAATCGGTTGTAGAATCACCCCTCCACTTT
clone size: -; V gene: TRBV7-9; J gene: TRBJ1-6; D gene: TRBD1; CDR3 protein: CASSGRDRPNSPLHF; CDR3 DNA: TGTGCCAGCAGCGGGCGGGACAGGCCAAATTCACCCCTCCACTTT
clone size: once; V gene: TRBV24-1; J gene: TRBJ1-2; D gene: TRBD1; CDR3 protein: CATSDFGGQGHYGYTF; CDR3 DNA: TGTGCCACCAGTGATTTTGGGGGACAGGGACACTATGGCTACACCTTC
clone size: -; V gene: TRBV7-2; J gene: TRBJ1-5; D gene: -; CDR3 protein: CASSPLGANQPQHF; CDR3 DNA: TGTGCCAGCAGCCCGCTAGGGGCGAATCAGCCCCAGCATTTT
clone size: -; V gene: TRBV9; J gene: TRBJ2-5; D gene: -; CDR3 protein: CASSVNFGETQYF; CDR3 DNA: TGTGCCAGCAGCGTTAACTTCGGGGAGACCCAGTACTTC
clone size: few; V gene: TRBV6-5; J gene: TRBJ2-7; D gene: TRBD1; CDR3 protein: CASTTPGQYEQYF; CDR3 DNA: TGTGCCAGCACTACACCGGGACAGTACGAGCAGTACTTC
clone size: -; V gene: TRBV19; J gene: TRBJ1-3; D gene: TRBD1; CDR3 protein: CASRTGTASGNTIYF; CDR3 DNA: TGTGCCAGTAGAACCGGGACAGCCTCTGGAAACACCATATATTTT
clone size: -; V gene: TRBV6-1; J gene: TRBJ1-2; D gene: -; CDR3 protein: CASSESTGNNYGYTF; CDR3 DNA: TGTGCCAGCAGTGAGTCAACAGGGAACAACTATGGCTACACCTTC
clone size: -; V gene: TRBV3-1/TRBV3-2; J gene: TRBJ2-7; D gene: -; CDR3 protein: CASSQSADRMRTYEQYF; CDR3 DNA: TGTGCCAGCAGCCAATCCGCCGACAGGATGCGAACCTACGAGCAGTACTTC
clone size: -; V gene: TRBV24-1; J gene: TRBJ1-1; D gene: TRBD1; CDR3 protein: CATSDTGGVEAFF; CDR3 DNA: TGTGCCACCAGTGATACAGGGGGCGTTGAAGCTTTCTTT
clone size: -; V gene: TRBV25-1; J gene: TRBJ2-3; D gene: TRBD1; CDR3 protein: CASSSGQGDTQYF; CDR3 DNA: TGTGCCAGCAGTTCAGGACAGGGCGATACGCAGTATTTT
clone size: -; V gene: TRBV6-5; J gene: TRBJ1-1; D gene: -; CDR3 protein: CASRAALQGTEAFF; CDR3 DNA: TGTGCCAGCAGGGCAGCCTTACAGGGAACTGAAGCTTTCTTT
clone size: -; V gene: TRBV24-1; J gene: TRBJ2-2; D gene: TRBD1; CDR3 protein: CATSDLRGGTGSTGELFF; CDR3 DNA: TGTGCCACCAGTGATTTGCGGGGAGGGACAGGGTCCACCGGGGAGCTGTTTTTT
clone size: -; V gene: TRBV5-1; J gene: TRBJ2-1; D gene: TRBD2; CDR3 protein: CASSWTGTSGVNEQFF; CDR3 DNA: TGCGCCAGCAGCTGGACCGGGACTAGCGGGGTCAATGAGCAGTTCTTC
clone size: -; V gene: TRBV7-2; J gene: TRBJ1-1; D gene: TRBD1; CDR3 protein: CASSLEWTGPRFTEAFF; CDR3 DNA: TGTGCCAGCAGCCTCGAATGGACAGGTCCAAGATTCACTGAAGCTTTCTTT
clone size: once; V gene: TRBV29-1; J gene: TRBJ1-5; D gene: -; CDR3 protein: CSVGGGASGQPQHF; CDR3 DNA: TGCAGCGTTGGAGGAGGGGCCTCAGGGCAGCCCCAGCATTTT
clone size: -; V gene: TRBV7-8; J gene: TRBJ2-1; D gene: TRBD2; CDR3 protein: CASSSLAGGLYNEQFF; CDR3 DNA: TGTGCCAGCAGCTCATTAGCGGGGGGCCTCTACAATGAGCAGTTCTTC
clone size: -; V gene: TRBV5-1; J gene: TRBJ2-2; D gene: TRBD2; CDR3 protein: CASSLGGAGELFF; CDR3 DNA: TGCGCCAGCTCCCTGGGGGGGGCCGGGGAGCTGTTTTTT
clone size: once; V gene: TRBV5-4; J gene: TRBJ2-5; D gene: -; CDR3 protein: CASSPGLNPKYF; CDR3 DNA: TGTGCCAGCAGCCCTGGACTGAACCCAAAGTACTTC
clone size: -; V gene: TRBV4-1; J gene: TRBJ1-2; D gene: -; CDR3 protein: CASSQDTRGPYYGYTF; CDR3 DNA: TGCGCCAGCAGCCAAGATACCAGGGGACCTTACTATGGCTACACCTTC
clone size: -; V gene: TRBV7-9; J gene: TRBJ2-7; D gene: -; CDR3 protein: CASSSGTPPYEQYF; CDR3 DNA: TGTGCCAGCAGCTCCGGGACACCACCTTACGAGCAGTACTTC
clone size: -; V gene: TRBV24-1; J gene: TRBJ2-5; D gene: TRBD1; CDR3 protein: CATSTDRGKQETQYF; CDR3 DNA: TGTGCCACCAGCACCGACAGGGGAAAGCAAGAGACCCAGTACTTC
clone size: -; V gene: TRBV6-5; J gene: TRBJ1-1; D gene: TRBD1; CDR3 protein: CASTPTGVNTEAFF; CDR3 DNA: TGTGCCAGCACCCCGACAGGGGTGAACACTGAAGCTTTCTTT
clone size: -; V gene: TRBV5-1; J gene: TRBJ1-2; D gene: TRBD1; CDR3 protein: CASSSSTGTGYGYTF; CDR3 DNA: TGCGCCAGCAGCTCCTCGACAGGGACCGGCTATGGCTACACCTTC
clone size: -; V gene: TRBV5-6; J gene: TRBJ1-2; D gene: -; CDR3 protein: CASSDPGPLRDGYTF; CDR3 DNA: TGTGCCAGCAGCGACCCAGGGCCGTTACGGGATGGCTACACCTTC
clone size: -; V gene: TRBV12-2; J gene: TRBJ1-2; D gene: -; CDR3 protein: CASRDRGYYGYTF; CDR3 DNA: TGTGCAAGTCGCGACCGGGGATACTATGGCTACACCTTC
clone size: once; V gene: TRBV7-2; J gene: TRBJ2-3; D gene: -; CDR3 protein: CASSLATGFGTQYF; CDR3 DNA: TGTGCCAGCAGCTTAGCGACGGGGTTTGGTACGCAGTATTTT
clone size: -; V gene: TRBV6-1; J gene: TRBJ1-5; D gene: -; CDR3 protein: CASSEMGRVYQPQHF; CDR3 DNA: TGTGCCAGCAGTGAAATGGGGCGAGTTTATCAGCCCCAGCATTTT
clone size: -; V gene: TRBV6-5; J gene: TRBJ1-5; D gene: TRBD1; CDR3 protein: CASSSDRGSRNQPQHF; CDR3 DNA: TGTGCCAGCAGTTCCGACAGGGGAAGTCGCAATCAGCCCCAGCATTTT
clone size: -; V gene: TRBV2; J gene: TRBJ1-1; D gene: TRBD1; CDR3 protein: CASHGQGPFF; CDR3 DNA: TGTGCCAGTCACGGACAGGGGCCTTTCTTT
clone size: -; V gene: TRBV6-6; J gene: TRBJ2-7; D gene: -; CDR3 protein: CASRSPTSFYF; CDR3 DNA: TGTGCCAGCAGGTCACCGACTAGTTTTTACTTC
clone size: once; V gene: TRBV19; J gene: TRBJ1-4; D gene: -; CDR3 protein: CASSILHRDEKLFF; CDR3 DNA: TGTGCCAGTAGTATTTTACATCGGGATGAAAAACTGTTTTTT
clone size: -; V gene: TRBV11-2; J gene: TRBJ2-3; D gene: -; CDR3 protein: CASSSLTQYF; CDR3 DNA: TGTGCCAGCAGCTCCCTTACGCAGTATTTT